The 17 T cell receptor beta chains presented below share a single source sample, sequenced in a study of blood T cells in healthy people across ages. Using a J-beta primer mix together with a sample-barcoded 5' primer, a second PCR was run for roughly 6 to 12 cycles. TCRdb reprocessed the 5' RACE reads with MiXCR, giving one entry per CDR3 protein. In the table there are 800,000 or so distinct CDR3 sequences, around a quarter of which are singletons. The sample was also reused in another study, on T cells of mothers and their children.

Sequencing input: blood. These receptors were taken from a boy younger than 18 in good health.

The rearrangement joins TRBV5-1 to TRBJ1-1, with 8 bases that match TRBD1. This CDR3 contains 15 residues. J lost 3 bases, V lost 4 bases, and 8 bases had no gene match. Germline CDR1 SGHRS, CDR2 YFSETQ. CDR3: CASSPWTGMDTEAFF. The CDR3 DNA reads as TGCGCCAGCAGCCCGTGGACAGGGATGGACACTGAAGCTTTCTTT.

The V and J genes are TRBV10-3 and TRBJ2-7; TRBD1 might be the D (7 bases). Trimming cost V 3 bases and J 3 bases, with 12 bases left between them. This CDR3 contains 14 residues. CDR1 is ENHRY, CDR2 SYGVKD, per germline. The CDR3 DNA follows: TGTGCCATCAGTGACTACAGGGGAGGCTACGAGCAGTACTTC. Protein: CAISDYRGGYEQYF.

This rearrangement joins TRBV10-3 to TRBJ1-1; D gene uncertain. Trimming stripped 10 bases from V and 3 bases from J, with 9 bases between. CDR3 length: 11 residues. The germline CDR1 and CDR2 sequences are ENHRY and SYGVKD. In DNA, the CDR3 is TGTGCCACCCGAGGAGACACTGAAGCTTTCTTT. Its translation is CATRGDTEAFF.

The rearrangement links TRBV28 to TRBJ2-4, with a tentative D call TRBD1 (6 bases). Germline CDR1 and CDR2: MDHEN and SYDVKM. V lost 7 bases and J 15 bases, leaving 22 bases between the germline ends. The CDR3 runs to 13 residues. CDR3 DNA: TGTGCCAGCACCTCAGGTTTAGATACAGGGCTGTACTTC. Translating it yields CASTSGLDTGLYF.

In its sample, this clonotype was seen a few times. The rearrangement uses TRBV20-1 and TRBJ2-5; D call uncertain. Deletions cut 6 bases from V and 3 bases from J, with 5 bases between. Germline assignment: CDR1 DFQATT and CDR2 SNEGSKA (reference sequence). The CDR3 is made up of 10 amino acids. CDR3 bases: TGCAGTGCAAGTAAAGAGACCCAGTACTTC. This encodes CSASKETQYF.

This clonotype showed up just a few times. The chain joins TRBV7-6 to TRBJ1-1; D may be TRBD1 (5 bases). Trimming took off 0 bases at V and 5 bases at J, with 13 bases between the two ends. Germline V gene sequence: CDR1 SGHVS, CDR2 FNYEAQ. This CDR3 is 15 amino acids long. The CDR3 DNA reads TGTGCCAGCAGCTTAGCGGATGCGGGGGTTACTGAAGCTTTCTTT. Amino acid sequence: CASSLADAGVTEAFF.

The chain recombines TRBV6-2 or TRBV6-3 with TRBJ2-1, with TRBD1 matching over 8 bases. Germline loops: CDR1 MNHEY, CDR2 SVGEGT. With V trimmed by 5 bases and J by 8 bases, 11 bases remained unmatched. There are 15 residues in the CDR3. CDR3 nucleotides: TGTGCCAGCAGTACCGGACAGGGTGTGAGCGATGAGCAGTTCTTC. Translated, it gives CASSTGQGVSDEQFF.

The V gene is TRBV28, the J gene TRBJ1-2; no clear D. CDR1 MDHEN and CDR2 SYDVKM come from the germline V gene. V was clipped by 3 bases and J by 2 bases, with 7 bases between them. This CDR3 is 13 amino acids long. This CDR3 reads CASSFTQNYGYTF. In DNA form, the CDR3 reads TGTGCCAGCAGTTTTACCCAGAACTATGGCTACACCTTC.

The chain has TRBV10-3 and TRBJ2-5; D unclear. The last part of the DNA fits TRBJ2-1 better; the J call may be wrong. Germline CDR1 reads ENHRY; CDR2 reads SYGVKD. The CDR3 totals 16 residues. The DNA for the CDR3 is TGTGCCATCAGTGAGTCCGATGGGCCACCTCTTAATGAGCAGTTCTTC. This sequence encodes CAISESDGPPLNEQFF.

V is TRBV15 and J is TRBJ2-7; D is unresolved. CDR1 is LNHNV, CDR2 YYDKDF, per germline (reference sequence). V was pared by 3 bases and J by 5 bases, with 14 bases between. There are 14 residues in the CDR3. Here the CDR3 reads CATSRQLSGDEQYF. The CDR3 nucleotides are TGTGCCACCAGCAGGCAGCTCTCCGGTGACGAGCAGTACTTC.

The gene calls are TRBV27 and TRBJ2-5; D call uncertain. Germline assignment: CDR1 MNHEY and CDR2 SMNVEV (reference sequence). V shed 5 bases and J shed 5 bases, with 12 bases lying between them. This CDR3 spans 13 amino acids. The CDR3 DNA reads as TGTGCCAGCAGTCCCCAAGCCGGGGAGACCCAGTACTTC. This translates into CASSPQAGETQYF.

This clonotype was detected a few times. This chain links TRBV12-3 or TRBV12-4 with TRBJ1-2, with TRBD1 identical over 7 bases. The ends lost 6 bases at V and 4 bases at J; junction bases unmatched: 5. CDR3 length: 13 residues. This chain's CDR3 is CASRRDSAYGYTF. In nucleotides, the CDR3 is TGTGCCAGCAGAAGGGACAGCGCCTATGGCTACACCTTC.

This clonotype has a handful of counts. The CDR3 DNA is TGTGCCAGCAGCTTGGAAGGGGTCGTTGAGCAGTTCTTC. It specifies CASSLEGVVEQFF. The chain is built from TRBV7-2 and TRBJ2-5; D possibly corresponds to TRBD1 (5 bases). Matching the DNA end better, TRBJ2-1 makes the J call doubtful. Germline V CDR1 and CDR2: SGHTA, FQGNSA. The CDR3 has 13 amino acids.

This clonotype appeared a few times. This sequence joins TRBV20-1 and TRBJ1-5; 7 bases align to TRBD1. V gave up 5 bases and J gave up 3 bases; unmatched junction bases: 7. Germline V gene sequence: CDR1 DFQATT, CDR2 SNEGSKA (reference sequence). This CDR3 has 14 residues. The CDR3 loop reads CSAVSGTANQPQHF. Written as DNA, the CDR3 is TGCAGTGCTGTCTCCGGGACAGCCAATCAGCCCCAGCATTTT.

V and J are TRBV20-1 and TRBJ1-1; 7 positions match TRBD1. The CDR3 is 13 residues long. The ends lost 8 bases at V and 0 bases at J; junction bases unmatched: 6. Per germline, CDR1 DFQATT and CDR2 SNEGSKA (reference sequence). CDR3 sequence reads: CSSTDRLNTEAFF. For the CDR3, the DNA is TGCAGTTCCACGGACAGGCTGAACACTGAAGCTTTCTTT.

This clonotype was picked up many times. V is TRBV12-3 or TRBV12-4 and J is TRBJ2-5; D tentatively fits TRBD1 or TRBD2 (6 bases each). V was pared by 5 bases and J by 5 bases, with 12 bases between. The CDR3 is 13 amino acids. The CDR3 is CASSLGGTETQYF. For the CDR3, the DNA is TGTGCCAGCAGTCTAGGGGGGACGGAGACCCAGTACTTC.

The chain joins TRBV5-1 to TRBJ1-3; D not resolved. The CDR3 totals 15 residues. The V end was cut by 0 bases, the J end by 0 bases, with 7 bases between. The germline V gene has CDR1 SGHRS and CDR2 YFSETQ. This CDR3 reads CASSLDSFSGNTIYF. The CDR3 coding sequence is TGCGCCAGCAGCTTGGACAGCTTCTCTGGAAACACCATATATTTT.